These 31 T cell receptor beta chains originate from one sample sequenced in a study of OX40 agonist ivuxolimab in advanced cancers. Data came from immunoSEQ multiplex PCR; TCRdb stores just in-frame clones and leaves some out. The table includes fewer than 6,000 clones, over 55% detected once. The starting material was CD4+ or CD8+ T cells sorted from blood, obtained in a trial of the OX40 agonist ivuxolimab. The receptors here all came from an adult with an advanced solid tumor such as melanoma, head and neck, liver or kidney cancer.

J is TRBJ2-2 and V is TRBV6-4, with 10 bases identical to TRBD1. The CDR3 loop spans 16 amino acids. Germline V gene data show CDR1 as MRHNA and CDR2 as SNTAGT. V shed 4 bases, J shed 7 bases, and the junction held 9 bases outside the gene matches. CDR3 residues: CASSAAGTGDHGELFF. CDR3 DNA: TGTGCCAGCAGTGCCGCCGGGACAGGGGATCACGGGGAGCTGTTTTTT.

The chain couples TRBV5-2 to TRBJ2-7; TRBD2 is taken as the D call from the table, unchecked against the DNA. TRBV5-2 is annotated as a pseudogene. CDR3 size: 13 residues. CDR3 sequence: CASSSGGAYEQYF. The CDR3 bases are TGTGCCAGCTCTAGCGGGGGGGCCTACGAGCAGTACTTC.

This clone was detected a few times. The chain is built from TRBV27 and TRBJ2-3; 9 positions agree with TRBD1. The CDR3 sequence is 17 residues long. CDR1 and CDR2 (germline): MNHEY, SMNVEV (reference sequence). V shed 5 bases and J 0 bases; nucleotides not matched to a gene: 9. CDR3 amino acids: CASSPYWTGASTDTQYF. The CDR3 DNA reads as TGTGCCAGCAGTCCCTATTGGACAGGGGCTAGCACAGATACGCAGTATTTT.

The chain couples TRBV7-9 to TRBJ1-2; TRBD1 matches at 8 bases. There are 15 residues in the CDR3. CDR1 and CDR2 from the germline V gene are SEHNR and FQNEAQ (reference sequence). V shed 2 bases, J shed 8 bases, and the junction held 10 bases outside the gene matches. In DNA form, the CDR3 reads TGTGCCAGCAGCTTAAAGTCCCAGGGGGCTCTCGGCTACACCTTC. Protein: CASSLKSQGALGYTF.

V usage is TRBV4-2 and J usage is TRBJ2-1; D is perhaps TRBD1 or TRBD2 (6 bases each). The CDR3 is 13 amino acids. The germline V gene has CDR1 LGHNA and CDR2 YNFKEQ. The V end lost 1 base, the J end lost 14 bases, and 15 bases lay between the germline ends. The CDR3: CASSQVGGGEKFF. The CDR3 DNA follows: TGTGCCAGCAGCCAAGTAGGGGGAGGCGAGAAGTTCTTC.

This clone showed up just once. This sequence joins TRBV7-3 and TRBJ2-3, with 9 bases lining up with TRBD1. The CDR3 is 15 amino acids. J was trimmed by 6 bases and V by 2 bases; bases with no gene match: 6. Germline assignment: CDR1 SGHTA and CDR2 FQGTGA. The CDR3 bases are TGTGCCAGCAGCTTAGGGACAGGGCTAATGGATACGCAGTATTTT. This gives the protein CASSLGTGLMDTQYF.

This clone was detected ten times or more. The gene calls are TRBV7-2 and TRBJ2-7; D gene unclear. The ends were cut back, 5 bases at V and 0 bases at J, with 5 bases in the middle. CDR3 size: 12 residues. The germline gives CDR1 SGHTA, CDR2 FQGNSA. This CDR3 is CASSPSSYEQYF. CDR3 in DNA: TGTGCCAGCAGCCCTAGCTCCTACGAGCAGTACTTC.

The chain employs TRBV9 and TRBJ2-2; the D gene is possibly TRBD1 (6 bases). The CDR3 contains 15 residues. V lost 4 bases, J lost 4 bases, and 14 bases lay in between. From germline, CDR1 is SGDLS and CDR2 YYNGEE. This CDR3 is CASSSTGRGTGELFF. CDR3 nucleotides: TGTGCCAGCAGCTCCACAGGGCGCGGCACCGGGGAGCTGTTTTTT.

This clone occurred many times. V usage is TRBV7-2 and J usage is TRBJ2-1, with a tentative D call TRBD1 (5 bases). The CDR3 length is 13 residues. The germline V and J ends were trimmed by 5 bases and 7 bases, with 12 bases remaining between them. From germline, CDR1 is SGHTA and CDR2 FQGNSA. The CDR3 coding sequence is TGTGCCAGCAGCCTTGGGGCTATTAATGAGCAGTTCTTC. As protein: CASSLGAINEQFF.

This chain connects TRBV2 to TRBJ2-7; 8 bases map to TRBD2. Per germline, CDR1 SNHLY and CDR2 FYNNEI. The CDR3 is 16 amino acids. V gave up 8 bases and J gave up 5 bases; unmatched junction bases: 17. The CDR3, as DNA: TGTGCCAGCGCTAACGGGACTAGAGGTTTGTACGACGAGCAGTACTTC. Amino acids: CASANGTRGLYDEQYF.

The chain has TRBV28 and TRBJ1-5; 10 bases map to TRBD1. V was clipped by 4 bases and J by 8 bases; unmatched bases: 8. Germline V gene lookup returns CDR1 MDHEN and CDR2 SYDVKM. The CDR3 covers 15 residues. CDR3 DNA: TGTGCCAGCAGTTCTGGACAGGGGGTTGTAAAGCCCCAGCATTTT. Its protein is CASSSGQGVVKPQHF.

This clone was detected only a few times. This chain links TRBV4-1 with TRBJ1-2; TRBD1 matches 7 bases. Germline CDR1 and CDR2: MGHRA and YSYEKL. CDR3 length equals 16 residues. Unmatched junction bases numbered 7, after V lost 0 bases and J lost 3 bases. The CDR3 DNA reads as TGCGCCAGCAGCCAAGAAGTCAGGGGGGTGGACTATGGCTACACCTTC. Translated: CASSQEVRGVDYGYTF.

DNA of the CDR3: TGTGCCAGCAGTATACAGGGGGCGGGAAACACTGAAGCTTTCTTT. This translates into CASSIQGAGNTEAFF. This chain uses TRBV13 with TRBJ1-1; 9 bases map to TRBD1. The CDR3 has 15 residues. Germline V gene data show CDR1 as PRHDT and CDR2 as FYEKMQ (reference sequence). Germline trimming cut 6 bases from V and 2 bases from J; bases unmatched to any gene: 7. The whole variable domain, remainder taken from reference TRBV13 and TRBJ1-1, is AAGVIQSPRHLIKEKRETATLKCYPIPRHDTVYWYQQGPGQDPQFLISFYEKMQSDKGSIPDRFSAQQFSDYHSELNMSSLELGDSALYFCASSIQGAGNTEAFFGQGTRLTVV.

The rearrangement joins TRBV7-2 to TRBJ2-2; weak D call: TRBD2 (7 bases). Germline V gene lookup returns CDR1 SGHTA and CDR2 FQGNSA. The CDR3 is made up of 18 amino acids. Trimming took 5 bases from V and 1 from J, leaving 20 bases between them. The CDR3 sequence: CASSPGPGGGGNTGELFF. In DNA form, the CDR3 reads TGTGCCAGCAGCCCAGGCCCGGGGGGCGGGGGGAACACCGGGGAGCTGTTTTTT.

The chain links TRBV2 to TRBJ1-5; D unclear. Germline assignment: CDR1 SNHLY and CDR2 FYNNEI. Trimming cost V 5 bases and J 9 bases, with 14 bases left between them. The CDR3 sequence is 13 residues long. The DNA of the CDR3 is TGTGCCAGCAGTTTAGCCGCGAGACGGCCCCAGCATTTT. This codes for CASSLAARRPQHF.

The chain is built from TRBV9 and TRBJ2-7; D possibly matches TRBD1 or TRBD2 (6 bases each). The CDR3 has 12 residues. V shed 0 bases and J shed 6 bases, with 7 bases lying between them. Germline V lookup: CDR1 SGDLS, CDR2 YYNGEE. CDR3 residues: CASSVGGAEQYF. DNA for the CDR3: TGTGCCAGCAGCGTAGGGGGGGCCGAGCAGTACTTC.

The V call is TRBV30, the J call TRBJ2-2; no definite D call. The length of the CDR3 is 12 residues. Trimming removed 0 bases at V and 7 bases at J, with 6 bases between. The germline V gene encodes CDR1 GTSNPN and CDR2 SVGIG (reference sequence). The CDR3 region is CAWSVRSGELFF. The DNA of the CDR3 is TGTGCCTGGAGTGTACGGAGCGGGGAGCTGTTTTTT. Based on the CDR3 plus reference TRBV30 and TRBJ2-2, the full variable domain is SQTIHQWPATLVQPVGSPLSLECTVEGTSNPNLYWYRQAAGRGLQLLFYSVGIGQISSEVPQNLSASRPQDRQFILSSKKLLLSDSGFYLCAWSVRSGELFFGEGSRLTVL.

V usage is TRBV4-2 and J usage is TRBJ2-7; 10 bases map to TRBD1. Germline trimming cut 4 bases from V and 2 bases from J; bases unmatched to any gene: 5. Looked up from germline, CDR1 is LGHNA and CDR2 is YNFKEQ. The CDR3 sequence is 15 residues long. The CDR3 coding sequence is TGTGCCAGCAGCCCCCGGGACAGGGGCACCTACGAGCAGTACTTC. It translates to CASSPRDRGTYEQYF.

The CDR3 coding sequence is TGTGCCAGCAGCTCTCGGACTAGCGGGGTCACAGATACGCAGTATTTT. Translated: CASSSRTSGVTDTQYF. The chain carries TRBV13 and TRBJ2-3, with 12 bases fitting TRBD2. CDR3 length: 16 amino acids. The V and J ends lost 4 bases and 2 bases, in that order; junction bases with no gene match: 4. Germline assignment: CDR1 PRHDT and CDR2 FYEKMQ (reference sequence).

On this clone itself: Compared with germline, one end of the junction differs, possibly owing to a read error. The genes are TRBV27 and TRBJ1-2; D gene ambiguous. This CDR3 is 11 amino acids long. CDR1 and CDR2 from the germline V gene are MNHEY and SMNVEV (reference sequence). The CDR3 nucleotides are TGTGCCAGCAGTGAGAATGAAGAACCACCCTTC. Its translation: CASSENEEPPF.

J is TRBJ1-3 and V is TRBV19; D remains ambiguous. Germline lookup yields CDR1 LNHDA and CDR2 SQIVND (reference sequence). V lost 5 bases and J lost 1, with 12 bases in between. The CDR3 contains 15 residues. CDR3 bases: TGTGCCAGTAGTTTAAACCTCGGGTCTGGAAACACCATATATTTT. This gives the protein CASSLNLGSGNTIYF.

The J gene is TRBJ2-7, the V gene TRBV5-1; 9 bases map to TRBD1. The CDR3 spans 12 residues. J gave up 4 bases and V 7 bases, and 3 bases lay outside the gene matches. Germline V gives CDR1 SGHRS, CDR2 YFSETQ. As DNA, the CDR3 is TGCGCCAGCTCGACAGGGGGATACGAGCAGTACTTC. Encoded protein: CASSTGGYEQYF.

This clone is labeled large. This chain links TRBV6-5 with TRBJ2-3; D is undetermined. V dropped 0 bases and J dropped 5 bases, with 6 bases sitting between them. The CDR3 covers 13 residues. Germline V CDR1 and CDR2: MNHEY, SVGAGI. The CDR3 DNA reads TGTGCCAGCAGTTACTCGGACGGAGATACGCAGTATTTT. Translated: CASSYSDGDTQYF.

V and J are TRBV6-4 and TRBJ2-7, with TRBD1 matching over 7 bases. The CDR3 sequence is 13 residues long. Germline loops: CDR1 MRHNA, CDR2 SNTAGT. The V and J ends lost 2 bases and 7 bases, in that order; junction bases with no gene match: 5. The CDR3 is CASSDEPGGEQYF. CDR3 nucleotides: TGTGCCAGCAGTGACGAACCAGGGGGAGAGCAGTACTTC.

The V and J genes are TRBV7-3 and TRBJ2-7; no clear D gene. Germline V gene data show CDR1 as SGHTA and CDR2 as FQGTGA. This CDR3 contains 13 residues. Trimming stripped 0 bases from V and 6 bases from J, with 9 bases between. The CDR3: CASSLTPTSEQYF. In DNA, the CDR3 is TGTGCCAGCAGCTTAACGCCGACGAGCGAGCAGTACTTC.

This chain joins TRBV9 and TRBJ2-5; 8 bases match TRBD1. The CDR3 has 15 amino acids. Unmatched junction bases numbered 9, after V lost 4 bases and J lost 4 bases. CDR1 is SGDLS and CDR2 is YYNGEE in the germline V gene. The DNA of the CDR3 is TGTGCCAGCAGCACCTGGACAGGGTACGCAGAGACCCAGTACTTC. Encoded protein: CASSTWTGYAETQYF.

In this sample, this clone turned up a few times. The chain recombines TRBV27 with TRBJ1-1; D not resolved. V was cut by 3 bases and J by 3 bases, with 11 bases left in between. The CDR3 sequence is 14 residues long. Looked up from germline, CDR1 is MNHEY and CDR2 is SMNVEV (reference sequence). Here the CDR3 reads CASSLDGYYTEAFF. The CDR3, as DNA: TGTGCCAGCAGTTTGGACGGATACTACACTGAAGCTTTCTTT.

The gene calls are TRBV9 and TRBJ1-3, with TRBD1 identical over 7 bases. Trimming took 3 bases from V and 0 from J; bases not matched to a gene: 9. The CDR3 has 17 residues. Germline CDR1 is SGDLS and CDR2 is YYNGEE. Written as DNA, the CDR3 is TGTGCCAGCAGCGCCACAACCAGGGGGTACTCTGGAAACACCATATATTTT. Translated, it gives CASSATTRGYSGNTIYF.

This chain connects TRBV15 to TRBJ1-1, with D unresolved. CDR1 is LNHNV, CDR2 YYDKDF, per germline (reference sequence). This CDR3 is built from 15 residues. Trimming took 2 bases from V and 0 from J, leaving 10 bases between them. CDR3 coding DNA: TGTGCCACCAGCAGACCTTTTGGGTTGAACACTGAAGCTTTCTTT. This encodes CATSRPFGLNTEAFF.

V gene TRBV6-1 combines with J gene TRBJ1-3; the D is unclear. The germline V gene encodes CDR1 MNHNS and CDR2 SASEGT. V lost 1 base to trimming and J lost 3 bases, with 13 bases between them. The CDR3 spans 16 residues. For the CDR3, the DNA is TGTGCCAGCAGTGAAGATCCCCAGGAGGGTGGAAACACCATATATTTT. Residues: CASSEDPQEGGNTIYF.

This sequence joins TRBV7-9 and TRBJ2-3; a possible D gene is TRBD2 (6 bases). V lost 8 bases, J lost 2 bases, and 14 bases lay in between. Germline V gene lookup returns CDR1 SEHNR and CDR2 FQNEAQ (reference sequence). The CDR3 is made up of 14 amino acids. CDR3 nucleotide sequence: TGTGCCAGCCTCCGGACTACCTACACAGATACGCAGTATTTT. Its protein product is CASLRTTYTDTQYF.